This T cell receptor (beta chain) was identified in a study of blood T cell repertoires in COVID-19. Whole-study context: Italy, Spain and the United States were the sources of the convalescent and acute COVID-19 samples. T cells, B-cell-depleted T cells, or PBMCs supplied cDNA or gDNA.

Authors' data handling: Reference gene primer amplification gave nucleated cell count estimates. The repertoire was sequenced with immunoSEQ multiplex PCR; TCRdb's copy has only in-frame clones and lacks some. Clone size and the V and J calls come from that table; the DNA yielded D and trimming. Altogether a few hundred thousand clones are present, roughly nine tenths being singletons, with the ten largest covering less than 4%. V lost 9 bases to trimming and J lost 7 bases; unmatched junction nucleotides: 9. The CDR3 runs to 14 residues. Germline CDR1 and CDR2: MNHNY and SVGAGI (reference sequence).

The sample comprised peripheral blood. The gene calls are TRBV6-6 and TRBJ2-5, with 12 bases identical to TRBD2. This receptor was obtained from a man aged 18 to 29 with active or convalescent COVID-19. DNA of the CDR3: TGTGCCAGTAGACCTAGCGGGGGGGTTTTGACCCAGTACTTC. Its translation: CASRPSGGVLTQYF.